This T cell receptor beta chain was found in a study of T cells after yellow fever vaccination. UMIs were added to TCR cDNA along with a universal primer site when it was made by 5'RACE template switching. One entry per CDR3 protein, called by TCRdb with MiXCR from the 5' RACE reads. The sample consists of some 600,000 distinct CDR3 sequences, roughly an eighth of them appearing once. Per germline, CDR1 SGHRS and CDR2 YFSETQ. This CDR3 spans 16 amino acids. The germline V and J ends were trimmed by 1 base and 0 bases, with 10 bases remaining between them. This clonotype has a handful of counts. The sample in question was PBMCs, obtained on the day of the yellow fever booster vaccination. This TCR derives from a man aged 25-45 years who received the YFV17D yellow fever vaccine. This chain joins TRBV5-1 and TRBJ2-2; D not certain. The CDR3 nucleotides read TGCGCCAGCAGCTTGAATTATGGTTCGAACACCGGGGAGCTGTTTTTT. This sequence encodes CASSLNYGSNTGELFF.